The present TCR beta chain was sequenced within a study of T-cell reconstitution after alpha-beta-depleted transplantation in children. The library targeted TCRbeta and was prepared with unique molecular identifiers. TCRdb passed the PCR reads through MiXCR, listing each CDR3 protein once. The sample records under 850,000 distinct CDR3 sequences, over 10% being singletons. Concerning this clonotype itself: Its antigen is unknown.

This CDR3 spans 12 amino acids. Germline-derived CDR1 and CDR2 are MGHRA and YSYEKL. Trimming took off 7 bases at V and 7 bases at J, with 10 bases between the two ends. Study-level findings and limits: By about two months after transplant, alpha-beta T cells reportedly arose from several hundred graft clones that had expanded. Fresh T-cell production supplied most of the T-cell counts and diversity seen one year after transplant. For some patients, TCRbeta diversity was high at day 60 because of recipient T cells and thymic progenitors that survived.

V usage is TRBV4-1 and J usage is TRBJ2-2; D gene uncertain. The sequence derives from a girl between 2 and 10 years old with congenital amegakaryocytic thrombocytopenia, due to receive a stem cell transplant. Sequenced material: PBMCs, taken before TCRalphabeta/CD19-depleted stem cell transplant. CDR3 sequence (DNA): TGCGCCAGCATGCAGCTTGGCGGGGAGCTGTTTTTT. It yields the protein CASMQLGGELFF.